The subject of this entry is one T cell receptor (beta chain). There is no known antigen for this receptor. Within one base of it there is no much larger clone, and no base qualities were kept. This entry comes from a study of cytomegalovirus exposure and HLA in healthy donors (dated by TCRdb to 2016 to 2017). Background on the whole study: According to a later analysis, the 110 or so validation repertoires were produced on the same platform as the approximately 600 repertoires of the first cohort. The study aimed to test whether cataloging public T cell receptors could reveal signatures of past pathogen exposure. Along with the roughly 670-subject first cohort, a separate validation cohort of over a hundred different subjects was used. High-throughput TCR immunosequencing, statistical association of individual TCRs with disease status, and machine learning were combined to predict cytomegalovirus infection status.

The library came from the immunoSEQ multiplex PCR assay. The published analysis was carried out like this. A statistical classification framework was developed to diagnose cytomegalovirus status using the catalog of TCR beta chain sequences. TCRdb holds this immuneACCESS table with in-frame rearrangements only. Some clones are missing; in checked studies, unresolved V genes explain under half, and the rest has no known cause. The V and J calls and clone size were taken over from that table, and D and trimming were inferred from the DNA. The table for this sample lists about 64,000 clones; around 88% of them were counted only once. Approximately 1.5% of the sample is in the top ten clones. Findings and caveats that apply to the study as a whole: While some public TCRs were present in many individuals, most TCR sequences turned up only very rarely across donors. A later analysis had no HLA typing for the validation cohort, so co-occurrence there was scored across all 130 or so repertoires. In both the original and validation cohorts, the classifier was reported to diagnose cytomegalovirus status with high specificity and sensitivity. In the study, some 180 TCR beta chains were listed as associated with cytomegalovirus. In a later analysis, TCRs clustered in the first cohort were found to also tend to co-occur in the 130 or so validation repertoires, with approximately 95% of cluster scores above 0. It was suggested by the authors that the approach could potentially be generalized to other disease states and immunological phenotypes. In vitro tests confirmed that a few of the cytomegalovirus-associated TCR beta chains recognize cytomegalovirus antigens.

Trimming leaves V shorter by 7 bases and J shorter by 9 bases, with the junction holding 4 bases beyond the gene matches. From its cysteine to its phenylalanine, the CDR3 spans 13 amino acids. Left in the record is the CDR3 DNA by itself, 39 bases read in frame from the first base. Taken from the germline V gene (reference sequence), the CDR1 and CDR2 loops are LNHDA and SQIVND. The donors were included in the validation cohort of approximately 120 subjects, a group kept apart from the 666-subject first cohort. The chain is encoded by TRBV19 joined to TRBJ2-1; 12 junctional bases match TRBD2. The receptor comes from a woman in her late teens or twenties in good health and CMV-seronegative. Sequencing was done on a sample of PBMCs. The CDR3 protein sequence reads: CASTSGGASEQFF. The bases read TGTGCCAGTACTAGCGGGGGGGCATCTGAGCAGTTCTTC.